This passage covers 28 T cell receptor beta chains from one sample sequenced in a study of shared clonotypes between healthy human individuals. Measured with immunoSEQ multiplex PCR; TCRdb has only the in-frame clones, and not every one. The sample records about 2.1 million clones, around 95% being singletons. Positive CCR7 selection of CD45RO-negative cells yielded the naive CD8 cells, and terminally differentiated effector memory CD45RA+ cells were excluded. The specimen sequenced was naive CD8+ T cells from PBMCs. The source of these receptors is a man aged 18 to 29 in good health. Some clones in this sample may be carry-over from other donors' samples.

The chain links TRBV6-1 to TRBJ2-5; D gene uncertain. This CDR3 region has 14 residues. V was shortened by 8 bases and J by 1 base, with 14 bases between the two germline ends. Germline-derived CDR1 and CDR2 are MNHNS and SASEGT. CDR3 amino acids: CASGRGSLQETQYF. Here the CDR3 DNA reads TGTGCCAGCGGGCGAGGCAGTCTCCAAGAGACCCAGTACTTC.

The chain recombines TRBV28 with TRBJ2-1; 9 bases fit TRBD2. Germline lookup yields CDR1 MDHEN and CDR2 SYDVKM. The V gene end was trimmed by 5 bases and the J gene end by 3 bases; junction bases not matched to a gene: 5. CDR3 size: 15 residues. The CDR3 is CASSPRTSVYNEQFF. The CDR3 region has the DNA TGTGCCAGCAGTCCGCGGACTAGCGTCTACAATGAGCAGTTCTTC.

The chain employs TRBV7-9 and TRBJ2-2; 7 positions match TRBD1. The CDR3 is 16 amino acids. V shed 5 bases and J 4 bases; nucleotides not matched to a gene: 10. Germline V lookup: CDR1 SEHNR, CDR2 FQNEAQ (reference sequence). The DNA for the CDR3 is TGTGCCAGCAGCCGACTCGTAGGGGGCCCCACCGGGGAGCTGTTTTTT. Amino acids: CASSRLVGGPTGELFF. Complete variable domain (other parts from reference TRBV7-9 and TRBJ2-2): DTGVSQNPRHKITKRGQNVTFRCDPISEHNRLYWYRQTLGQGPEFLTYFQNEAQLEKSRLLSDRFSAERPKGSFSTLEIQRTEQGDSAMYLCASSRLVGGPTGELFFGEGSRLTVL.

CDR3 protein: CASSLGAGQGPPDTQYF. DNA for the CDR3: TGTGCCAGCAGCTTAGGGGCCGGGCAGGGGCCCCCGGATACGCAGTATTTT. This sequence joins TRBV11-2 and TRBJ2-3; perhaps TRBD1 as D (6 bases). The length of the CDR3 is 17 residues. Trimming removed 1 base at V and 6 bases at J, with 20 bases between. Germline CDR1 is SGHAT and CDR2 is FQNNGV.

The chain joins TRBV6-6 to TRBJ1-2; the D gene is possibly TRBD1 (5 bases). The CDR3 runs to 13 residues. Trimming pared 2 bases from V and 6 bases from J, leaving 10 bases between. Germline CDR1 reads MNHNY; CDR2 reads SVGAGI (reference sequence). The CDR3 sequence: CASSYLRGDGYTF. In DNA form, the CDR3 reads TGTGCCAGCAGTTACCTTCGAGGGGATGGCTACACCTTC.

The chain links TRBV7-9 to TRBJ2-1, with TRBD1 identical over 7 bases. Germline V gene lookup returns CDR1 SEHNR and CDR2 FQNEAQ (reference sequence). The length of the CDR3 is 13 residues. The V gene end was trimmed by 1 base and the J gene end by 9 bases; junction bases not matched to a gene: 3. This chain's CDR3 is CASSLGGQLEQFF. For the CDR3, the DNA is TGTGCCAGCAGCTTAGGGGGACAGCTTGAGCAGTTCTTC.

The chain combines TRBV7-9 with TRBJ2-5, with a tentative D call TRBD1 (6 bases). The CDR3 sequence is 14 residues long. Trimming took 5 bases from V and 6 from J, leaving 16 bases between them. Germline V lookup: CDR1 SEHNR, CDR2 FQNEAQ (reference sequence). The CDR3 loop is CASSPTVDRKTQYF. The CDR3 DNA follows: TGTGCCAGCAGCCCAACGGTGGACAGAAAGACCCAGTACTTC.

The gene calls are TRBV6-1 and TRBJ2-7; D possibly corresponds to TRBD1 (5 bases). In germline, CDR1 is MNHNS, CDR2 SASEGT. Between the trimmed V and J ends, which lost 4 bases and 5 bases, there was a span of 15 bases. The length of the CDR3 is 14 residues. CDR3 sequence: CASSVGGALNEQYF. The DNA for the CDR3 is TGTGCCAGCAGTGTCGGTGGGGCGCTTAACGAGCAGTACTTC.

As concerns this clone: The sample contains more than one DNA sequence encoding this CDR3. The rearrangement links TRBV5-1 to TRBJ2-7, with D hard to call. Trimming cost V 2 bases and J 0 bases, with 6 bases left between them. The CDR3 runs to 13 residues. Per the germline V gene, CDR1 is SGHRS and CDR2 is YFSETQ. The CDR3 spells CASSLGSSYEQYF. The CDR3 DNA follows: TGCGCCAGCAGCTTAGGCAGCTCCTACGAGCAGTACTTC.

V is TRBV11-2 and J is TRBJ2-3, with D tentatively TRBD2 (7 bases). Germline V gives CDR1 SGHAT, CDR2 FQNNGV. The CDR3 has 17 amino acids. V lost 6 bases, J lost 3 bases, and 22 bases lay in between. CDR3 region: CASSHMGGPTGTDTQYF. CDR3 DNA sequence: TGTGCCAGCAGTCACATGGGGGGGCCCACAGGGACAGATACGCAGTATTTT. Variable domain in full (rest from reference TRBV11-2 and TRBJ2-3): EAGVAQSPRYKIIEKRQSVAFWCNPISGHATLYWYQQILGQGPKLLIQFQNNGVVDDSQLPKDRFSAERLKGVDSTLKIQPAKLEDSAVYLCASSHMGGPTGTDTQYFGPGTRLTVL.

The chain uses TRBV6-1 and TRBJ1-5; D not resolved. CDR1 and CDR2 (germline): MNHNS, SASEGT. This CDR3 has 14 residues. V gave up 6 bases and J gave up 3 bases, with 12 bases separating them. The CDR3 DNA is TGTGCCAGCAGGGAGGGAACAACCAATCAGCCCCAGCATTTT. Its protein product is CASREGTTNQPQHF.

This chain joins TRBV27 and TRBJ2-2; D call uncertain. Trimming left V 6 bases short and J 1 base short, with 9 bases between. This CDR3 comprises 14 residues. Germline loops: CDR1 MNHEY, CDR2 SMNVEV (reference sequence). CDR3: CASSSDGNTGELFF. CDR3 in DNA: TGTGCCAGCAGCTCGGACGGGAACACCGGGGAGCTGTTTTTT.

The genes are TRBV4-1 and TRBJ1-2; no firm D call. Germline CDR1 is MGHRA and CDR2 is YSYEKL. Trimming pared 2 bases from V and 4 bases from J, leaving 8 bases between. This CDR3 is 13 amino acids long. The CDR3 loop is CASSQSRIYGYTF. As DNA, the CDR3 is TGCGCCAGCAGCCAAAGCAGAATCTATGGCTACACCTTC.

This rearrangement joins TRBV7-9 to TRBJ1-3; D gene ambiguous. Germline CDR1 and CDR2: SEHNR and FQNEAQ (reference sequence). V lost 5 bases, J lost 3 bases, and 26 bases lay in between. The length of the CDR3 is 19 residues. This CDR3 reads CASSQPLDETGRSGNTIYF. CDR3 nucleotide sequence: TGTGCCAGCAGCCAACCGTTAGATGAGACCGGCCGGAGTGGAAACACCATATATTTT.

The rearrangement uses TRBV7-2 and TRBJ2-5, with D perhaps TRBD1 (5 bases). The CDR3 spans 15 residues. From germline, CDR1 is SGHTA and CDR2 FQGNSA. The V end was cut by 2 bases, the J end by 5 bases, with 15 bases between. The CDR3 DNA sequence: TGTGCCAGCAGCTTACTCGCCGGTCCAGGGGAGACCCAGTACTTC. This sequence encodes CASSLLAGPGETQYF.

V is TRBV27 and J is TRBJ2-1, with 8 bases matching TRBD2. This CDR3 spans 17 amino acids. CDR1 is MNHEY and CDR2 is SMNVEV in the germline V gene (reference sequence). V trimming: 2 bases; J trimming: 0 bases; junction bases outside the gene matches: 6. The chain's CDR3 is CASSLPAGTSSYNEQFF. In nucleotides, the CDR3 is TGTGCCAGCAGTTTACCCGCCGGGACTAGCTCCTACAATGAGCAGTTCTTC.

This clone was seen only once. Mismatch with germline at one junction end may stem from a read error. This chain joins TRBV5-1 and TRBJ1-1; D gene unclear. Germline loops: CDR1 SGHRS, CDR2 YFSETQ. CDR3 length: 13 amino acids. CDR3 sequence: CASSSSGVDRLLF. The CDR3 DNA sequence: TGCGCCAGCAGCTCAAGCGGTGTGGACCGACTCCTCTTT. Combining the CDR3 with reference TRBV5-1 and TRBJ1-1 gives the whole variable domain KAGVTQTPRYLIKTRGQQVTLSCSPISGHRSVSWYQQTPGQGLQFLFEYFSETQRNKGNFPGRFSGRQFSNSRSEMNVSTLELGDSALYLCASSSSGVDRLLFGQGTRLTVV.

The V and J genes are TRBV9 and TRBJ1-2; TRBD1 agrees at 9 bases. CDR3 length equals 15 residues. The ends lost 2 bases at V and 4 bases at J; junction bases unmatched: 6. Germline lookup yields CDR1 SGDLS and CDR2 YYNGEE. The CDR3 region is CASSVTGGVGYGYTF. CDR3 DNA sequence: TGTGCCAGCAGCGTTACAGGGGGCGTGGGCTATGGCTACACCTTC.

In this sample, this clone turned up a few times. V gene TRBV30 combines with J gene TRBJ1-2; no clear D. This CDR3 region has 13 residues. Deletions cut 0 bases from V and 8 bases from J, with 13 bases between. The germline V gene has CDR1 GTSNPN and CDR2 SVGIG (reference sequence). CDR3 residues: CAWSVLQLEGYTF. CDR3 DNA sequence: TGTGCCTGGAGTGTACTGCAGCTAGAGGGCTACACCTTC.

CDR3 sequence (DNA): TGTGCCAGCAGTTTACTCCTGGGGGGGGCTTTCCAGCAGTACTTC. Amino acid sequence: CASSLLLGGAFQQYF. J is TRBJ2-7 and V is TRBV27; weak D call: TRBD2 (7 bases). Trimming took off 2 bases at V and 8 bases at J, with 19 bases between the two ends. The CDR3 is 15 residues long. Looked up from germline, CDR1 is MNHEY and CDR2 is SMNVEV (reference sequence).

The CDR3 sequence: CASSFLGLAGRNEQYF. Here the CDR3 DNA reads TGTGCCAGCAGCTTCCTAGGACTAGCGGGAAGGAACGAGCAGTACTTC. J is TRBJ2-7 and V is TRBV7-2; 12 bases align to TRBD2. CDR1 and CDR2 from the germline V gene are SGHTA and FQGNSA. The CDR3 sequence is 16 residues long. V shed 3 bases and J 5 bases; nucleotides not matched to a gene: 8.

This chain connects TRBV9 to TRBJ1-4, with TRBD1 identical over 9 bases. The CDR3 consists of 15 residues. CDR1 and CDR2 (germline): SGDLS, YYNGEE. V shed 4 bases, J shed 5 bases, and the junction held 6 bases outside the gene matches. The CDR3 coding sequence is TGTGCCAGCAGCCGCAGGACAGGGGCCAATGAAAAACTGTTTTTT. It encodes CASSRRTGANEKLFF.

About this clone: The same CDR3 can be traced to other DNA sequences in this sample. J is TRBJ2-7 and V is TRBV7-9, with D perhaps TRBD2 (5 bases). V was cut by 5 bases and J by 4 bases, with 9 bases left in between. The CDR3 has 12 residues. Germline V gene sequence: CDR1 SEHNR, CDR2 FQNEAQ (reference sequence). CDR3 amino acids: CASSLRGYEQYF. The CDR3 nucleotides read TGTGCCAGCAGCCTCCGCGGGTACGAGCAGTACTTC.

V gene TRBV11-2 combines with J gene TRBJ2-1; 8 positions match TRBD2. Germline-derived CDR1 and CDR2 are SGHAT and FQNNGV. The CDR3 is made up of 14 amino acids. Trimming at V came to 8 bases and at J to 2 bases, leaving 5 bases not matched to a gene. CDR3 nucleotide sequence: TGTGCCAGCGCGGGACTAGTTACCTACAATGAGCAGTTCTTC. Its translation is CASAGLVTYNEQFF.

The chain employs TRBV5-6 and TRBJ2-1; 9 bases map to TRBD2. This CDR3 has 17 residues. CDR1 is SGHDT and CDR2 is YYEEEE in the germline V gene. V was clipped by 3 bases and J by 0 bases; unmatched bases: 7. The CDR3 DNA is TGTGCCAGCAGCTCTATAGCGGGAGAGGGCTCCTACAATGAGCAGTTCTTC. This codes for CASSSIAGEGSYNEQFF.

The V gene is TRBV5-1, the J gene TRBJ1-1, with a tentative D call TRBD1 (5 bases). V was shortened by 5 bases and J by 6 bases, with 17 bases between the two germline ends. The V gene's germline CDR1 is SGHRS and CDR2 YFSETQ. The CDR3 has 14 residues. Here the CDR3 DNA reads TGCGCCAGCAGGTGGGCGGGGGGTCTAGCTGAAGCTTTCTTT. Its translation: CASRWAGGLAEAFF. Supplemented by reference TRBV5-1 and TRBJ1-1, the full variable domain reads KAGVTQTPRYLIKTRGQQVTLSCSPISGHRSVSWYQQTPGQGLQFLFEYFSETQRNKGNFPGRFSGRQFSNSRSEMNVSTLELGDSALYLCASRWAGGLAEAFFGQGTRLTVV.

V gene TRBV10-1 combines with J gene TRBJ2-7, with D possibly called TRBD1 or TRBD2 (5 bases each). V shed 0 bases and J shed 4 bases, with 16 bases lying between them. This CDR3 region has 16 residues. Germline V lookup: CDR1 WNHNN, CDR2 SYGVQD (reference sequence). The CDR3 reads CASSESTGSGMYEQYF. The CDR3 DNA reads TGCGCCAGCAGTGAGTCGACGGGGTCAGGGATGTACGAGCAGTACTTC.

The genes are TRBV7-9 and TRBJ2-2; D gene ambiguous. V was cut by 5 bases and J by 4 bases, with 5 bases left in between. This CDR3 has 12 residues. Germline CDR1 reads SEHNR; CDR2 reads FQNEAQ (reference sequence). In nucleotides, the CDR3 is TGTGCCAGCAGCGACTTCACCGGGGAGCTGTTTTTT. This gives the protein CASSDFTGELFF.